This T cell receptor beta chain was captured by sequencing in a study of blood T cell repertoires in COVID-19 (dated by TCRdb to 2018 to 2020). Background for the entire study: Samples covering the acute and convalescent phases of COVID-19 were provided by collaborators in the United States, Italy and Spain. Where available, HLA class I and class II types were taken from metadata supplied by the sample provider and were not determined by assay-based typing. The repertoires were released in a freely available public database intended as a resource for research on the immune response to SARS-CoV-2. The material from the prospective study consisted of cDNA or gDNA derived from T cells, B-cell-depleted T cells, or PBMCs. A de-identified subject ID, COVID-19 status, age in years and sex were almost always included in the sample metadata. Deeply sampled blood TCRbeta repertoires from subjects exposed to, actively infected with, or recovered from COVID-19 were included in the dataset. The samples were drawn from the first 160 participants of the ongoing ImmuneRACE study and from 1,254 subjects provided by 6 global collaborators.

Participants in the prospective study were enrolled through a virtual design, were aged 18 to 89 years, and lived in approximately 25 United States geographic areas. In the prospective study, cohorts were assigned on the basis of participant-reported clinical history obtained from a screening survey and a study questionnaire. Recovered participants in ImmuneRACE Cohort 3 were defined by two consecutive negative NP/OP PCR tests, clearance by a healthcare professional, or resolution of symptoms. In the prospective study, whole blood, serum and a nasopharyngeal or oropharyngeal swab were collected from each participant by mobile phlebotomists. Additional blood draws and questionnaires over an approximately two-month period could optionally be provided by prospective study participants. Blood samples from the prospective study were shipped frozen or at room temperature prior to DNA extraction. Broad study findings and their caveats: How much clinical and demographic metadata was included differed by source and by participant, and the metadata was provided uncurated.

Reading from cysteine to phenylalanine, the CDR3 counts 14 amino acids. The retained sequence is limited to the CDR3, 42 bases, with the frame set at the first base. The V and J ends are trimmed by 0 bases and 4 bases, leaving 7 bases between them. CDR1 MDHEN and CDR2 SYDVKM were looked up in the germline V gene. Turning to this clone: The antigen this receptor binds is unknown. The sample holds no much larger clone one base away, and base qualities are not on file.

TCRbeta CDR3 regions were amplified from genomic DNA using the immunoSEQ Assay, a bias-controlled multiplex PCR. The original pipeline was this. Within the assay, amplification of reference gene primers was used to estimate how many nucleated cells each sample contained. To quantify the absolute abundance of each unique TCRbeta CDR3 rearrangement, sequence reads were collapsed and filtered. For each sample, productive Simpson clonality was calculated by taking the square root of Simpson's diversity index across productive rearrangements. The clones in this table, taken by TCRdb from immuneACCESS, are in-frame only. Not every clone is retained; where verified, under half of the shortfall comes from an unresolved V gene, and the cause of the rest is unknown. V and J calls and clone size are those listed in that table; D and trimming were worked out from the DNA. The sample table shows 150,000 to 200,000 clones, and about nine tenths are seen once. The ten largest make up roughly 9% of the sample.

This receptor was identified in a woman between 18 and 29 years old who had recovered from COVID-19. This chain joins TRBV28 to TRBJ1-5; TRBD1 is possibly the D segment (6 matching bases). Sequencing used PBMCs or T cells enriched from blood (not recorded which). The DNA is as follows: TGTGCCAGCAGTTTATGGGACAGTAATCAGCCCCAGCATTTT. It encodes CASSLWDSNQPQHF.